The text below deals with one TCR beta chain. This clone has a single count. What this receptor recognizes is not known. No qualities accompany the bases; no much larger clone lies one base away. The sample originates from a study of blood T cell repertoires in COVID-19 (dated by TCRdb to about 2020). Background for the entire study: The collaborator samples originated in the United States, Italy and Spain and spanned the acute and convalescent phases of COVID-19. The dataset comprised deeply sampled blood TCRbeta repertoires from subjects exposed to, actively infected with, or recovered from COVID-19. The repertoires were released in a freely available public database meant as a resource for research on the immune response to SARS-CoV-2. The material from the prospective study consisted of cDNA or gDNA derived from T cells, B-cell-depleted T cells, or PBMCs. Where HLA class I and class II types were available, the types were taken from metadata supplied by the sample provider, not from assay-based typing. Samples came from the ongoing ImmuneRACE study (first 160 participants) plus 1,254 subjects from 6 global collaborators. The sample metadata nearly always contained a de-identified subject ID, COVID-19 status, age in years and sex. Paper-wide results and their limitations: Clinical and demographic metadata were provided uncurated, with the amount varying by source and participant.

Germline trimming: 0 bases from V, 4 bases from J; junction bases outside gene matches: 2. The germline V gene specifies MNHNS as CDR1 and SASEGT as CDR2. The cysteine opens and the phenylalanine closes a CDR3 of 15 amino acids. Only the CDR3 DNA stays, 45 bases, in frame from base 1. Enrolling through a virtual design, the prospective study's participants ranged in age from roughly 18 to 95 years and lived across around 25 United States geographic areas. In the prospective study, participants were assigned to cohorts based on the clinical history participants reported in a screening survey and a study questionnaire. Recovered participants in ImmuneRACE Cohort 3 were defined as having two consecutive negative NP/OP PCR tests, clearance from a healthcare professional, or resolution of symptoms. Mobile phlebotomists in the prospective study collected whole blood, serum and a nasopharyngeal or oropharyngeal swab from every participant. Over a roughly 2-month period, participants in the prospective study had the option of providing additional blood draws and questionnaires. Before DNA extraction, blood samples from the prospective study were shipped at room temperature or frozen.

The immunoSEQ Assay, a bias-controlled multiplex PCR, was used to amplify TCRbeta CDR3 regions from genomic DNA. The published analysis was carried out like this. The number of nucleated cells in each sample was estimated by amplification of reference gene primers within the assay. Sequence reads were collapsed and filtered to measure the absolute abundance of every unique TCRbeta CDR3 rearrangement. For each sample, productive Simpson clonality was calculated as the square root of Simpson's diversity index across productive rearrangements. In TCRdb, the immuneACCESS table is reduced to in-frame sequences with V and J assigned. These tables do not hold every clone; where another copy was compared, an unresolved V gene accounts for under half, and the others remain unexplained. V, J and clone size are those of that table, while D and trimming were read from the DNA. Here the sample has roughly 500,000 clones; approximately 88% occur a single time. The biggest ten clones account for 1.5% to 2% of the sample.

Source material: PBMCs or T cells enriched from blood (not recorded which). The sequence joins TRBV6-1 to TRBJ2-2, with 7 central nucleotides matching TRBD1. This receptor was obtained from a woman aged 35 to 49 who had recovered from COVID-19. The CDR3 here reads CASSEASGGTGELFF. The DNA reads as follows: TGTGCCAGCAGTGAAGCTTCAGGGGGCACCGGGGAGCTGTTTTTT.